The 30 T cell receptor beta chains in this list originate from one sample, sequenced in a study of identical twins. TCRdb analysed the 5' RACE reads with MiXCR anew, one entry per CDR3 protein. The table shows approximately 550,000 distinct CDR3 sequences, with about a fifth occurring only once. The sample also formed part of further work on yellow fever vaccine responses in identical twins.

The specimen was CD4+ T cells sorted from blood. The receptor source for this set is a woman between 18 and 29 years old in good health.

This clonotype was counted many times. CDR3 in DNA: TGTGCCAGCAGCCAACGGGTGAACACTGAAGCTTTCTTT. This gives the protein CASSQRVNTEAFF. The chain uses TRBV3-1 and TRBJ1-1; D is undetermined. Germline-derived CDR1 and CDR2 are LGHDT and YNNKEL (reference sequence). The V gene lost 2 bases and the J gene lost 0 bases, with 4 bases spanning the gap. The CDR3 covers 13 residues.

This clonotype was picked up many times. CDR3 bases: TGTGCCAGCAGCTCCACCGGGACAACCTACAATGAGCAGTTCTTC. It encodes CASSSTGTTYNEQFF. This chain connects TRBV7-2 to TRBJ2-1; a possible D gene is TRBD1 (6 bases). This CDR3 has 15 residues. V lost 4 bases and J lost 2, with 12 bases in between. CDR1 SGHTA and CDR2 FQGNSA come from the germline V gene.

This clonotype was recorded a few times. The chain is built from TRBV11-2 and TRBJ2-1, with TRBD1 matching over 7 bases. J was trimmed by 4 bases and V by 7 bases; bases with no gene match: 13. CDR1 is SGHAT and CDR2 is FQNNGV in the germline V gene. This CDR3 is 16 amino acids long. For the CDR3, the DNA is TGTGCCAGCACGTCCAGAGCCGGGACAGCTTACAATGAGCAGTTCTTC. Translation: CASTSRAGTAYNEQFF.

This clonotype was observed a few times. The chain recombines TRBV12-3 or TRBV12-4 with TRBJ1-2; 8 bases are a match to TRBD1. The CDR3 loop spans 13 amino acids. With 6 bases clipped from V and 2 bases from J, the junction kept 2 bases outside the gene matches. DNA of the CDR3: TGTGCCAGCAGCCGGACAGGGAACTATGGCTACACCTTC. Residues: CASSRTGNYGYTF.

This clonotype was detected a few times. J is TRBJ1-4 and V is TRBV5-6, with 8 bases that match TRBD1. The length of the CDR3 is 16 residues. V gave up 0 bases and J gave up 4 bases; unmatched junction bases: 5. Germline lookup yields CDR1 SGHDT and CDR2 YYEEEE. The CDR3 is CASSLVGTGNNEKLFF. CDR3 bases: TGTGCCAGCAGCTTGGTGGGGACAGGAAATAATGAAAAACTGTTTTTT.

This clonotype occurred a few times. V usage is TRBV12-3 or TRBV12-4 and J usage is TRBJ2-1; D may be TRBD1 (6 bases). The CDR3 extends over 14 amino acids. The V end was cut by 3 bases, the J end by 4 bases, with 10 bases between. The CDR3 DNA follows: TGTGCCAGCAGTTTTCCAGGGGCGTACAATGAGCAGTTCTTC. It codes for CASSFPGAYNEQFF.

J is TRBJ2-7 and V is TRBV23-1; 7 bases fit TRBD1. TRBV23-1 qualifies as an ORF whose function is uncertain. The CDR3 loop spans 15 amino acids. The V and J ends lost 3 bases and 2 bases, in that order; junction bases with no gene match: 7. The CDR3 region has the DNA TGCGCCAGCAGTCAGAGGGACAGCCCCCCCTACGAGCAGTACTTC. Translated, it gives CASSQRDSPPYEQYF.

This rearrangement joins TRBV12-3 or TRBV12-4 to TRBJ2-7; tentatively, D is TRBD1 or TRBD2 (5 bases each). The CDR3 has 16 residues. Trimming removed 2 bases from V and 4 bases from J, with 18 bases in between. Written as DNA, the CDR3 is TGTGCCAGCAGTTTAAGTAGCGCTAGAGGGGCATACGAGCAGTACTTC. The encoded protein is CASSLSSARGAYEQYF.

The DNA of the CDR3 is TGTGCCAGCAGTGAGACGCGGCAGGGGAACACCGGGGAGCTGTTTTTT. Translating gives CASSETRQGNTGELFF. The V and J genes are TRBV25-1 and TRBJ2-2; a possible D gene is TRBD1 (5 bases). Trimming removed 3 bases from V and 1 base from J, with 12 bases in between. CDR1 is MGHDK, CDR2 SYGVNS, per germline. This CDR3 contains 16 residues.

This clonotype was observed a few times. This chain links TRBV21-1 with TRBJ1-1; the table names TRBD1, a call not compared with the DNA. TRBV21-1 is listed as a pseudogene. CDR3 size: 15 residues. The CDR3 reads CASTPPTGLGTEAFF. The CDR3 coding sequence is TGTGCCAGCACCCCTCCGACAGGCCTCGGGACTGAAGCTTTCTTT.

The sample holds a few counts of this clonotype. The V and J genes are TRBV12-3 or TRBV12-4 and TRBJ1-4; maybe TRBD1 (6 bases). CDR3 size: 14 residues. Trimming took off 6 bases at V and 7 bases at J, with 15 bases between the two ends. The CDR3 DNA reads as TGTGCCAGCAGGTTTGGGGGGGCTGGTGAAAAACTGTTTTTT. It is translated as CASRFGGAGEKLFF.

This clonotype showed up just a few times. The genes are TRBV24-1 and TRBJ2-1, with a tentative D call TRBD2 (6 bases). The CDR3 sequence is 17 residues long. Germline V gene data show CDR1 as KGHDR and CDR2 as SFDVKD. V lost 3 bases to trimming and J lost 1 base, with 15 bases between them. The CDR3, as DNA: TGTGCCACCAGTGATACCAAGCGGGTGGCTTCCTACAATGAGCAGTTCTTC. Protein sequence: CATSDTKRVASYNEQFF.

A few counts support this clonotype. The rearrangement joins TRBV6-5 to TRBJ2-1; TRBD2 aligns across 9 bases. Germline CDR1 and CDR2: MNHEY and SVGAGI. J was trimmed by 8 bases and V by 0 bases; bases with no gene match: 11. This CDR3 is 17 amino acids long. The CDR3 here is CASSYSGLAGNYDEQFF. CDR3 in DNA: TGTGCCAGCAGTTACTCGGGTCTAGCGGGAAATTATGATGAGCAGTTCTTC.

The chain employs TRBV10-3 and TRBJ2-3; the D is unclear. CDR3 length: 13 amino acids. Trimming removed 0 bases at V and 3 bases at J, with 4 bases between. Germline V lookup: CDR1 ENHRY, CDR2 SYGVKD. The CDR3 DNA reads TGTGCCATCAGTGAGTCCCAGACAGATACGCAGTATTTT. It is translated as CAISESQTDTQYF.

The gene calls are TRBV6-2 or TRBV6-3 and TRBJ2-5; 16 nucleotides match TRBD2. The CDR3 has 21 amino acids. From germline, CDR1 is MNHEY and CDR2 SVGEGT. J lost 5 bases, V lost 2 bases, and 17 bases had no gene match. CDR3 protein: CASSYHGPGLAGGTSRETQYF. The CDR3 region has the DNA TGTGCCAGCAGTTACCACGGACCGGGACTAGCGGGGGGGACTTCCCGGGAGACCCAGTACTTC.

This clonotype occurred a few times. The chain uses TRBV20-1 and TRBJ2-5; TRBD1 aligns across 7 bases. The junction had 5 bases not matched to a gene; V was cut back by 3 bases and J by 4 bases. CDR3 length: 13 amino acids. Germline CDR1 and CDR2: DFQATT and SNEGSKA (reference sequence). The CDR3 DNA is TGCAGTGCTAGGGGGACAGTGGGAGAGACCCAGTACTTC. Translated: CSARGTVGETQYF.

V is TRBV28 and J is TRBJ2-5; a weak D match, TRBD2 (6 bases). The CDR3 sequence is 16 residues long. V was cut by 3 bases and J by 5 bases, with 19 bases left in between. The V gene's germline CDR1 is MDHEN and CDR2 SYDVKM. The CDR3 bases are TGTGCCAGCAGTTTTCTGTACGAGACTAGGGATGAGACCCAGTACTTC. Translating gives CASSFLYETRDETQYF.

This clonotype was seen a few times. The chain employs TRBV27 and TRBJ2-2; possibly TRBD1 for D (5 bases). Germline CDR1 MNHEY, CDR2 SMNVEV (reference sequence). Trimming stripped 4 bases from V and 4 bases from J, with 10 bases between. The CDR3 is 14 amino acids. DNA for the CDR3: TGTGCCAGCAGTTACACAGGTTTCACCGGGGAGCTGTTTTTT. The encoded protein is CASSYTGFTGELFF.

This chain connects TRBV4-1 to TRBJ2-5; 12 bases are a match to TRBD2. With V trimmed by 0 bases and J by 4 bases, 3 bases remained unmatched. The length of the CDR3 is 16 residues. The germline CDR1 and CDR2 sequences are MGHRA and YSYEKL. CDR3 sequence reads: CASSQDPGLAGETQYF. In DNA form, the CDR3 reads TGCGCCAGCAGCCAAGATCCGGGACTAGCGGGAGAGACCCAGTACTTC.

The chain has TRBV11-2 and TRBJ2-2, with TRBD1 matching 10 bases. This CDR3 contains 15 residues. J gave up 5 bases and V 7 bases, and 7 bases lay outside the gene matches. Germline lookup yields CDR1 SGHAT and CDR2 FQNNGV. The CDR3 is CASTGQGRGTGELFF. CDR3 nucleotide sequence: TGTGCCAGCACGGGACAGGGGCGCGGAACCGGGGAGCTGTTTTTT.

The chain carries TRBV12-3 or TRBV12-4 and TRBJ2-1; D may be TRBD2 (5 bases). The CDR3 extends over 16 amino acids. V was trimmed by 4 bases and J by 4 bases, leaving 17 bases between them. CDR3 nucleotides: TGTGCCAGCAGTTCCCCGACGGGCGGGTATTACAATGAGCAGTTCTTC. It is translated as CASSSPTGGYYNEQFF.

The J gene is TRBJ1-2, the V gene TRBV12-3 or TRBV12-4; 12 bases agree with TRBD1. V was pared by 2 bases and J by 6 bases, with 13 bases of the junction left unmatched. There are 18 residues in the CDR3. The CDR3 loop is CASSLWLLRDRGLNGYTF. CDR3 sequence (DNA): TGTGCCAGCAGTTTATGGTTATTGAGGGACAGGGGGCTCAATGGCTACACCTTC.

This clonotype occurred a few times. This chain connects TRBV20-1 to TRBJ1-1, with no clear D. Germline V gene lookup returns CDR1 DFQATT and CDR2 SNEGSKA (reference sequence). The V end was cut by 2 bases, the J end by 2 bases, with 9 bases between. This CDR3 has 13 residues. The CDR3 DNA is TGCAGTGCTAGAACGCCGACTAACACTGAAGCTTTCTTT. Protein product: CSARTPTNTEAFF.

The chain employs TRBV3-1 and TRBJ2-7; D gene uncertain. Germline CDR1 is LGHDT and CDR2 is YNNKEL (reference sequence). Trimming pared 0 bases from V and 6 bases from J, leaving 9 bases between. The CDR3 length is 13 residues. CDR3 nucleotides: TGTGCCAGCAGCCAAGATTTCAGTTCCGAGCAGTACTTC. Translated: CASSQDFSSEQYF.

The V call is TRBV11-2, the J call TRBJ2-3, with 14 nucleotides matching TRBD2. V lost 5 bases to trimming and J lost 1 base; unmatched junction nucleotides: 8. CDR3 length: 18 amino acids. Germline CDR1 SGHAT, CDR2 FQNNGV. CDR3: CASSLGLAGASGTDTQYF. The CDR3 nucleotides read TGTGCCAGCAGCCTGGGACTAGCGGGAGCGTCTGGCACAGATACGCAGTATTTT.

The chain links TRBV2 to TRBJ1-4; perhaps TRBD1 as D (5 bases). This CDR3 spans 15 amino acids. Germline-derived CDR1 and CDR2 are SNHLY and FYNNEI. Trimming left V 6 bases short and J 0 bases short, with 11 bases between. This CDR3 is CASREGRPTNEKLFF. For the CDR3, the DNA is TGTGCCAGCAGGGAGGGGCGGCCAACTAATGAAAAACTGTTTTTT.

The rearrangement joins TRBV20-1 to TRBJ2-2; 9 bases align to TRBD1. V shed 5 bases and J 3 bases; nucleotides not matched to a gene: 4. Germline loops: CDR1 DFQATT, CDR2 SNEGSKA (reference sequence). The CDR3 is 14 amino acids. CDR3: CSAPGQGHTGELFF. The CDR3 region has the DNA TGCAGTGCTCCCGGACAGGGGCACACCGGGGAGCTGTTTTTT.

V gene TRBV7-2 combines with J gene TRBJ2-1; 11 positions match TRBD2. This CDR3 is built from 15 residues. The germline CDR1 and CDR2 sequences are SGHTA and FQGNSA. Trimming cost V 1 base and J 9 bases; bases outside gene matches: 5. The CDR3 region has the DNA TGTGCCAGCAGCTTAGTGGCTAGCGGGAGGCCTGAGCAGTTCTTC. This sequence encodes CASSLVASGRPEQFF.

The DNA of the CDR3 is TGTGCCAGTACCCAGGGGGGGAGCGGGTACGAGCAGTACTTC. Protein: CASTQGGSGYEQYF. The gene calls are TRBV19 and TRBJ2-7; D possibly uses TRBD1 or TRBD2 (7 bases each). The V gene's germline CDR1 is LNHDA and CDR2 SQIVND (reference sequence). V lost 7 bases and J 4 bases, leaving 17 bases between the germline ends. The CDR3 runs 14 residues. Complete variable domain (other parts from reference TRBV19 and TRBJ2-7): DGGITQSPKYLFRKEGQNVTLSCEQNLNHDAMYWYRQDPGQGLRLIYYSQIVNDFQKGDIAEGYSVSREKKESFPLTVTSAQKNPTAFYLCASTQGGSGYEQYFGPGTRLTVT.

This clonotype was observed many times. J is TRBJ2-1 and V is TRBV5-1; 8 nucleotides align to TRBD2. The CDR3 sequence is 15 residues long. Germline-derived CDR1 and CDR2 are SGHRS and YFSETQ. V lost 3 bases to trimming and J lost 5 bases; unmatched junction nucleotides: 7. The CDR3 DNA sequence: TGCGCCAGCAGCTCCTCCCTAGCGGGCAACAATGAGCAGTTCTTC. This encodes CASSSSLAGNNEQFF.